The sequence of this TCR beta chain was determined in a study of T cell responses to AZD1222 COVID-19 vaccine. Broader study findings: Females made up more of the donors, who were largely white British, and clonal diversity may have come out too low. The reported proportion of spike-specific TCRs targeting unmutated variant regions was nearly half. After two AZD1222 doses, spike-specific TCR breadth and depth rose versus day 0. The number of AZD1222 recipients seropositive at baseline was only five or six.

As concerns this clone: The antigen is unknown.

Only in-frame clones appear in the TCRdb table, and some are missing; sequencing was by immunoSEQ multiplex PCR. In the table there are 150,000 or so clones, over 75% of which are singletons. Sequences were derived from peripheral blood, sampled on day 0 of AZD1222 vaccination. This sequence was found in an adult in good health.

CDR3 in amino acids: CASSLLGNDEQYF. In DNA form, the CDR3 reads TGTGCCAGCTCACTCCTGGGGAACGACGAGCAGTACTTC. V and J are TRBV18 and TRBJ2-7; D remains ambiguous. V was cut by 4 bases and J by 5 bases, with 12 bases left in between. This CDR3 has 13 amino acids. Germline-derived CDR1 and CDR2 are KGHSH and LQKENI. Based on the CDR3 plus reference TRBV18 and TRBJ2-7, the full variable domain is NAGVMQNPRHLVRRRGQEARLRCSPMKGHSHVYWYRQLPEEGLKFMVYLQKENIIDESGMPKERFSAEFPKEGPSILRIQQVVRGDSAAYFCASSLLGNDEQYFGPGTRLTVT.